A single sample is the source of the 11 T cell receptor beta chains below, sequenced in a study of shared clonotypes between healthy human individuals. Measured with immunoSEQ multiplex PCR; TCRdb has only the in-frame clones, and not every one. The sample carries 950,000 to 1,100,000 clones, around three quarters recorded once. Input material: memory CD4+ T cells from PBMCs. Stated subset: CD45RA-negative fraction. These receptors all come from a man between 18 and 35 years old in good health. Some clones in this sample may be carry-over from other donors' samples.

The gene calls are TRBV4-1 and TRBJ2-7, with 7 bases matching TRBD2. Germline CDR1 is MGHRA and CDR2 is YSYEKL. V trimming: 6 bases; J trimming: 7 bases; junction bases outside the gene matches: 12. The CDR3 consists of 14 residues. The CDR3 DNA is TGCGCCAGCAGTCTTGACTGGAGGGAGGGTGAGCAGTACTTC. This gives the protein CASSLDWREGEQYF.

For this clone: Other DNA sequences in the same sample also yield this CDR3. The chain joins TRBV18 to TRBJ1-2; no clear D gene. The V and J ends lost 3 bases and 0 bases respectively, with 5 bases between them. CDR3 size: 13 residues. Looked up from germline, CDR1 is KGHSH and CDR2 is LQKENI. CDR3 amino acids: CASSPGANYGYTF. The CDR3 nucleotides are TGTGCCAGCTCACCCGGGGCTAACTATGGCTACACCTTC.

The chain couples TRBV9 to TRBJ2-3, with D unclear. The CDR3 length is 13 residues. The V gene's germline CDR1 is SGDLS and CDR2 YYNGEE. V gave up 0 bases and J gave up 4 bases, with 6 bases separating them. CDR3 in DNA: TGTGCCAGCAGCGTAGCTTTTGCAGATACGCAGTATTTT. It translates to CASSVAFADTQYF.

V usage is TRBV30 and J usage is TRBJ1-5; no definite D call. Germline assignment: CDR1 GTSNPN and CDR2 SVGIG (reference sequence). V lost 1 base to trimming and J lost 0 bases, with 4 bases between them. The CDR3 totals 13 residues. The CDR3 reads CAWSGLSNQPQHF. CDR3 DNA sequence: TGTGCCTGGAGTGGGCTTAGCAATCAGCCCCAGCATTTT.

In nucleotides, the CDR3 is TGTGCCAGCTCAACCGGGACTAGCGGTCTAGGGCAGTACTTC. Translating it yields CASSTGTSGLGQYF. The chain uses TRBV18 and TRBJ2-7; the match to TRBD2 covers 11 bases. The CDR3 is made up of 14 amino acids. With V trimmed by 5 bases and J by 9 bases, 9 bases remained unmatched. Germline V CDR1 and CDR2: KGHSH, LQKENI.

The chain recombines TRBV7-8 with TRBJ1-5; no clear D. This CDR3 has 13 amino acids. The germline V and J ends were trimmed by 5 bases and 6 bases, with 11 bases remaining between them. CDR1 is SGHVS and CDR2 is FQNEAQ in the germline V gene. This CDR3 is CASSPSPSQPQHF. CDR3 coding DNA: TGTGCCAGCAGCCCCAGTCCGTCTCAGCCCCAGCATTTT.

The rearrangement uses TRBV6-5 and TRBJ2-7, with D maybe TRBD2 (6 bases). Per the germline V gene, CDR1 is MNHEY and CDR2 is SVGAGI. This CDR3 has 14 amino acids. The V and J ends lost 5 bases and 4 bases respectively, with 15 bases between them. The chain's CDR3 is CASSPAGTPYEQYF. CDR3 sequence (DNA): TGTGCCAGCAGTCCTGCCGGGACTCCGTACGAGCAGTACTTC.

The rearrangement links TRBV10-3 to TRBJ2-2; the D call may be TRBD1 or TRBD2 (5 bases each). Per the germline V gene, CDR1 is ENHRY and CDR2 is SYGVKD. V lost 4 bases to trimming and J lost 6 bases, with 9 bases between them. CDR3 length: 13 amino acids. The DNA of the CDR3 is TGTGCCATCAGTGCCCCGGGGCCCGGGGAGCTGTTTTTT. It yields the protein CAISAPGPGELFF.

V is TRBV7-2 and J is TRBJ2-3; tentatively, D is TRBD2 (5 bases). There are 14 residues in the CDR3. Trimming left V 1 base short and J 4 bases short, with 9 bases between. Germline V gives CDR1 SGHTA, CDR2 FQGNSA. The DNA of the CDR3 is TGTGCCAGCAGCTTAGGGAGGTACGCAGATACGCAGTATTTT. Protein sequence: CASSLGRYADTQYF.

The chain has TRBV5-4 and TRBJ2-5, with D maybe TRBD2 (5 bases). In germline, CDR1 is SGHNT, CDR2 YYREEE (reference sequence). Trimming took 1 base from V and 2 from J, leaving 9 bases between them. The CDR3 length is 14 residues. CDR3 region: CASSLRTAQETQYF. As DNA, the CDR3 is TGTGCCAGCAGCTTGAGGACTGCTCAAGAGACCCAGTACTTC.

As regards this clone: In the same sample, other DNA sequences code for this CDR3. The V call is TRBV7-8, the J call TRBJ2-2; D gene uncertain. Looked up from germline, CDR1 is SGHVS and CDR2 is FQNEAQ. The CDR3 totals 13 residues. V lost 2 bases and J lost 8, with 9 bases in between. CDR3 protein: CASSLNRLGELFF. For the CDR3, the DNA is TGTGCCAGCAGCTTAAATCGTCTGGGGGAGCTGTTTTTT.